This T cell receptor (beta chain) is from a study of T-cell reconstitution after alpha-beta-depleted transplantation in children. The authors prepared the TCRbeta library with unique molecular identifiers. From the PCR reads, TCRdb called clonotypes with MiXCR, one entry per CDR3 protein. The table includes about 580,000 distinct CDR3 sequences, roughly 24% detected once. In this sample, this clonotype turned up many times. The V end was cut by 2 bases, the J end by 3 bases, with 11 bases between. Germline V gives CDR1 DFQATT, CDR2 SNEGSKA (reference sequence). There are 14 residues in the CDR3. The specimen comprised PBMCs, mostly from graft donor cells, sampled 360 days after TCRalphabeta/CD19-depleted stem cell transplant. The gene calls are TRBV20-1 and TRBJ2-1; no reliable D call. The source of this sequence is a boy younger than two who had a stem cell transplant for acute myeloid leukemia, so the T cells may come from the graft donor. Written as DNA, the CDR3 is TGCAGTGCTAGATCTGAGGATCACTACAATGAGCAGTTCTTC. Protein product: CSARSEDHYNEQFF.